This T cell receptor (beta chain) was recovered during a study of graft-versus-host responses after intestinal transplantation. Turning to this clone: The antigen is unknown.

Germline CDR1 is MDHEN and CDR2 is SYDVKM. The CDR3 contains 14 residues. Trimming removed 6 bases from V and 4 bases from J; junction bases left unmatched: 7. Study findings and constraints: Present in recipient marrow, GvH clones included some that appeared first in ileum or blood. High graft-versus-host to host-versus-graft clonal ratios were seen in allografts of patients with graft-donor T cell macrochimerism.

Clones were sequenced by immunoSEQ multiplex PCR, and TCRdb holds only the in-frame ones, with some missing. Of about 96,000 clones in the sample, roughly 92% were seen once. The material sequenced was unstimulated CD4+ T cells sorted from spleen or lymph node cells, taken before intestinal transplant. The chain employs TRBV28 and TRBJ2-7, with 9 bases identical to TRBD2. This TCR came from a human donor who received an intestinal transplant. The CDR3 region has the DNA TGTGCCAGCAGAACCGGGACTAGCTATTACGAGCAGTACTTC. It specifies CASRTGTSYYEQYF.